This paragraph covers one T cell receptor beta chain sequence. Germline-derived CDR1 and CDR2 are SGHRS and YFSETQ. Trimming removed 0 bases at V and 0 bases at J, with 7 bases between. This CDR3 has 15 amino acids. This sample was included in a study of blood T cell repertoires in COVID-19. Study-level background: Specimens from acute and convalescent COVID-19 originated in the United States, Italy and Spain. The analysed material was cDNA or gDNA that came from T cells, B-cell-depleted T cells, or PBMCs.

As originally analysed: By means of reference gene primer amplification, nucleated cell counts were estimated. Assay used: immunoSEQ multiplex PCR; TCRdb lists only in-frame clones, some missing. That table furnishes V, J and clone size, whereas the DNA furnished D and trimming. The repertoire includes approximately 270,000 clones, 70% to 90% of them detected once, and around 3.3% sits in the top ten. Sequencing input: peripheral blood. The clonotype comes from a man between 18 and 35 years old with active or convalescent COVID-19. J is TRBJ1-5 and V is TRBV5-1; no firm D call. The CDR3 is CASSLGSNSNQPQHF. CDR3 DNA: TGCGCCAGCAGCTTGGGTAGTAATAGCAATCAGCCCCAGCATTTT.